The TCR beta chain under discussion was sequenced for a study of shared clonotypes between healthy human individuals. The junction had 4 bases not matched to a gene; V was cut back by 5 bases and J by 2 bases. The CDR3 runs 14 residues. In germline, CDR1 is SGHRS, CDR2 YFSETQ. Caucasian adults living in Nashville, Tennessee, provided all samples. TCRdb's table, derived via immunoSEQ multiplex PCR, lists solely in-frame clones and lacks some. The sample yields about a million clones, about 80% seen once. This chain uses TRBV5-1 with TRBJ2-3; 8 bases map to TRBD2. Sample: memory CD4+ T cells from PBMCs. Subset in this sample: CD45RA-negative fraction. The sequence came from a man aged 18-30 years in good health. Some clones in this sample may be carry-over from other donors' samples. This chain's CDR3 is CASSRLAFTDTQYF. In DNA, the CDR3 is TGCGCCAGCAGTCGACTAGCGTTCACAGATACGCAGTATTTT.